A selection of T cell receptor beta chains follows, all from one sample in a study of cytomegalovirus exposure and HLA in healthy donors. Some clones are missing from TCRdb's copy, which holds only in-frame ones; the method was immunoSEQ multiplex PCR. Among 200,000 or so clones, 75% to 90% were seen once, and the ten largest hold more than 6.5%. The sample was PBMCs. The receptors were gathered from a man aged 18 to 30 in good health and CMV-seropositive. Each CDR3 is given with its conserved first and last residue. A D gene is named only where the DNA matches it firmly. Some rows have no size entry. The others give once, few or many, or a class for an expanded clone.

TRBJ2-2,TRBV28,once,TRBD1,CASRALDPGQGIAYTGELFF,TGTGCCAGCAGAGCCCTTGACCCGGGACAGGGGATCGCGTACACCGGGGAGCTGTTTTTT
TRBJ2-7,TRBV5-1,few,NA,CASSPGIHEQYF,TGCGCCAGCAGTCCAGGGATCCACGAGCAGTACTTC
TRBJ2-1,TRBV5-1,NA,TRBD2,CASSSSGRSDEQFF,TGCGCCAGCAGCTCTAGCGGGAGGTCAGATGAGCAGTTCTTC
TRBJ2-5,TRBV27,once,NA,CASSLSQGSYETQYF,TGTGCCAGCAGTTTATCGCAGGGATCGTACGAGACCCAGTACTTC
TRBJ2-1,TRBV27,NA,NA,CASSSVLAAQEQFF,TGTGCCAGCAGTTCCGTCTTGGCGGCTCAAGAGCAGTTCTTC
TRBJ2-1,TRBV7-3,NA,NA,CASSLTGYRYNEQFF,TGTGCCAGCAGCTTAACTGGCTACAGATACAATGAGCAGTTCTTC
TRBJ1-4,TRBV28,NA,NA,CASSPQGLSANEKLFF,TGTGCCAGCAGTCCTCAGGGGCTTTCGGCTAATGAAAAACTGTTTTTT
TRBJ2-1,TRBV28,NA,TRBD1,CASKRRGRDEQFF,TGTGCCAGCAAACGCAGGGGGCGGGATGAGCAGTTCTTC
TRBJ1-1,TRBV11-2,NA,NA,CASSHLKGRHTEAFF,TGTGCCAGCAGCCATTTGAAGGGGCGGCACACTGAAGCTTTCTTT
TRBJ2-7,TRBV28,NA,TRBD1,CASSAGGGPYEQYF,TGTGCCAGCAGTGCAGGGGGCGGTCCCTACGAGCAGTACTTC
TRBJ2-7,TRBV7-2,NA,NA,CASSLDGGIGGYEQYF,TGTGCCAGCAGCTTAGACGGAGGCATCGGGGGCTACGAGCAGTACTTC
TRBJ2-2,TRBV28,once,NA,CASGGLVNTGELFF,TGTGCCAGCGGGGGACTGGTGAACACCGGGGAGCTGTTTTTT
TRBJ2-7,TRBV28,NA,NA,CASRLGQGNYEQYF,TGTGCCAGCAGACTAGGCCAGGGGAACTACGAGCAGTACTTC
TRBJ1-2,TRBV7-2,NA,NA,CASSPDWGPDYGYTF,TGTGCCAGCAGCCCCGACTGGGGGCCGGACTATGGCTACACCTTC
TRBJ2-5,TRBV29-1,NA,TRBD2,CSVDRQMTYSGKETQYF,TGCAGCGTTGATCGACAGATGACTTATAGCGGGAAAGAGACCCAGTACTTC
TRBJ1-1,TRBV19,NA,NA,CASSIGGVMNTEAFF,TGTGCCAGTAGTATCGGTGGAGTAATGAACACTGAAGCTTTCTTT
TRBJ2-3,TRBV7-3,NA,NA,CASSLQGGTSTDTQYF,TGTGCCAGCAGCTTACAGGGCGGGACTAGCACAGATACGCAGTATTTT
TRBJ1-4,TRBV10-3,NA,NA,CAISESGGANEKLFF,TGTGCCATCAGTGAGTCGGGAGGAGCTAATGAAAAACTGTTTTTT
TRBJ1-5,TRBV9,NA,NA,CASSGGTVGNQPQHF,TGTGCCAGCAGCGGGGGGACTGTAGGGAATCAGCCCCAGCATTTT
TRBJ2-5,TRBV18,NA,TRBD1,CASSDRVDGETQYF,TGTGCCAGCTCGGACAGGGTTGATGGAGAGACCCAGTACTTC
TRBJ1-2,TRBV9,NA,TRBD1,CASSPLPDRGFGYTF,TGTGCCAGCAGCCCCCTCCCGGACAGGGGATTCGGCTACACCTTC
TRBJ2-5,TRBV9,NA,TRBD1,CASSSRTGEGETQYF,TGTGCCAGCAGCTCCCGGACAGGGGAGGGGGAGACCCAGTACTTC
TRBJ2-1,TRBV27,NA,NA,CASSFEASYNEQFF,TGTGCCAGCAGTTTTGAGGCATCTTACAATGAGCAGTTCTTC
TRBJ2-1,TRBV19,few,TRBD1,CASSPRDRWDEQFF,TGTGCCAGTAGTCCCCGGGACAGATGGGATGAGCAGTTCTTC